This T cell receptor beta chain stems from a study of cytomegalovirus exposure and HLA in healthy donors. Overall study findings and caveats: An ancestry cluster, one associated with Asian ancestry, reportedly showed fewer N-insertions than the roughly 610-donor mean in a later analysis. Presence/absence analyses assumed roughly uniform sequencing depth across donors. Earlier analysis looked at TCR beta V segments, and most were productive about 87% or about 30% of the time.

A remark on this clone: Its antigen is undetermined.

In the PCR, 60 Vbeta and 13 Jbeta primers were used. Profiled with immunoSEQ multiplex PCR; TCRdb holds only in-frame clones, not every one. The repertoire has 180,000 or so clones, 75% to 85% of them found once; the top ten carry approximately 3.7%. As for the donors, each was a healthy bone marrow donor. This receptor was obtained from a woman aged 55-70 years in good health and CMV-seropositive. Sequenced input: PBMCs.

The CDR3 spells CSVEGGSYGYTF. The CDR3, as DNA: TGCAGCGTTGAAGGTGGGAGCTATGGCTACACCTTC. The V and J genes are TRBV29-1 and TRBJ1-2; D is undetermined. From germline, CDR1 is SQVTM and CDR2 ANQGSEA. The V and J ends lost 1 base and 4 bases respectively, with 7 bases between them. There are 12 residues in the CDR3.